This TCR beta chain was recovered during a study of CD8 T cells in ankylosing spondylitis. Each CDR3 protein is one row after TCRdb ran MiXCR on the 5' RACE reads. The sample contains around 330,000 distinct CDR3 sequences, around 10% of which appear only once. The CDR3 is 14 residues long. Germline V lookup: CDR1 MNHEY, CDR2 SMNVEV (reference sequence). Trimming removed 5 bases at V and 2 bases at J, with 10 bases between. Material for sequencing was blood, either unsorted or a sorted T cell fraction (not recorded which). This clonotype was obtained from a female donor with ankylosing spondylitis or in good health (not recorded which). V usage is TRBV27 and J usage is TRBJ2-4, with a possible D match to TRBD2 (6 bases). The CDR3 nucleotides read TGTGCCAGCAGTCGGGCGGGGACCAAAAACATTCAGTACTTC. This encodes CASSRAGTKNIQYF.